One sample yielded the 2 T cell receptor delta chains listed below, sequenced in a study of gamma-delta chains in newborns, infants, children. TCRdb reprocessed the reads using CATT. The table has under 8,000 delta-chain clones, roughly 0.7% seen once. The sequencing input was blood. The source is a child who was a newborn, infant or young child, either healthy, febrile or measles-vaccinated (not recorded which).

With respect to this clone: At one boundary the junction diverges from the germline segment, which might be a read error. V gene TRDV2 combines with J gene TRDJ3; TRDD3 aligns across 12 bases. The CDR3 is 21 amino acids. Germline V gene sequence: CDR1 GEAIGNYY, CDR2 EKD. The CDR3 DNA reads as TGTGCCTGTGACCCGACAGTACTGGGGGATACAGAGTCCTGGGGCACCCGACAGATGTTTTTC. Its protein product is CACDPTVLGDTESWGTRQMFF.

In this sample, this clone is medium-sized. This probably arose from a read error, given a far larger clone one base away. The chain recombines TRDV2 with TRDJ1; TRDD3 agrees at 9 bases. The CDR3 consists of 14 residues. Trimming removed 2 bases from V and 3 bases from J; junction bases left unmatched: 3. Per germline, CDR1 GEAIGNYY and CDR2 EKD. The CDR3 sequence: CACDILGDADKLIF. The CDR3 DNA is TGTGCCTGTGACATACTGGGGGACGCCGATAAACTCATCTTT.